This T cell receptor (beta chain) came from a study of CD8+CD57+ T cells in acquired aplastic anemia (dated by TCRdb to the late 2010s). The study in broad terms: Extracted DNA from sorted CD4+ and CD8+ cells averaged 3.2 ug, ranging from about 0.17 to 27.4 ug. An average of around 9.8 million reads for CD4+ cells and 11 million to 12 million reads for CD8+ cells was obtained from healthy donor samples. Findings and caveats that apply to the study as a whole: Although roughly 29 CD8+ CDR3 sequences were shared by patients and controls, these sequences appeared highly expressed in patients and within the immunodominant clones of patients. No significant difference in CD8+ Simpson's diversity was found between patients and healthy controls (P=0.060).

Genomic DNA served as template for TCR beta VDJ combination and CDR3 sequence profiling. TCR repertoire sequencing was run on an Illumina HiSeq 2000. Concerning the study's data processing: Repertoires were assessed using TRBV/TRBJ rearrangement plots, CDR3 size and DJ length profiles, and Simpson's diversity index. The most abundant DNA sequence in the deep sequencing data was defined as the immunodominant clone. CDR3 amino acid sequences were checked for sharing across subjects and were also compared against the VDJdb database and published repertoires. TCRdb reprocessed the public reads (quality trimming at Q25 with fastp, clone calling with MiXCR) and kept in-frame beta chains. Each entry merges the rows of one CDR3 protein and shows their most common DNA and genes. The V and J calls here are based on TCRdb, not the publication. For this sample there are about 140,000 distinct CDR3 sequences; around two fifths appear just once. The ten largest account for roughly 8.4% of the sample.

The cysteine opens and the phenylalanine closes a CDR3 of 19 amino acids. CDR3 DNA is the only sequence kept; it has 57 bases, read in frame from the first base. The germline ends are 19 bases apart after V is trimmed by 0 bases and J by 1 base. According to the germline V gene, CDR1 reads SGHAT and CDR2 reads FQNNGV. This clonotype was observed at least ten times. The antigen this receptor binds is unknown. Base qualities are missing; no much larger clone stands one base away. The study deep-sequenced TCR repertoires of sorted CD4+ and CD8+ blood T cells from severe aplastic anemia patients and healthy subjects. Ficoll-Paque density gradient centrifugation was used to isolate peripheral blood mononuclear cells. CD4+ and CD8+ T cells were sorted by FACS or magnetic beads before DNA extraction.

The chain joins TRBV11-2 to TRBJ2-1; TRBD1 is perhaps the D gene, given 5 matching bases. This receptor was identified in a human donor in good health, serving as a control. The sample was sorted CD4+, CD8+, or CD8+CD57+ T cells (not recorded which) from PBMCs. Here is the DNA: TGTGCCAGCAGCTTAGAGGGCAGAACAGGACCTTGGTCCTACAATGAGCAGTTCTTC. Its translation reads: CASSLEGRTGPWSYNEQFF.